Sequencing of this T cell receptor (beta chain) was carried out in a study of T cell repertoires in cytomegalovirus infection. In this sample, this clonotype turned up a few times. One entry per CDR3 protein results from TCRdb running MiXCR on the reads. The table lists 150,000 to 200,000 distinct CDR3 sequences, roughly 27% of them singletons. This clonotype was obtained from a human donor in good health (CMV status not recorded). Some clones in this sample may be carry-over from other donors' samples. Specimen: PBMCs.

CDR3 sequence reads: CSVPRDRELFYNEQFF. The CDR3, as DNA: TGCAGCGTCCCCCGAGACAGAGAACTTTTCTACAATGAGCAGTTCTTC. This chain joins TRBV29-1 and TRBJ2-1; TRBD1 is a possible D gene (5 bases). The germline V and J ends were trimmed by 6 bases and 3 bases, with 21 bases remaining between them. Germline CDR1 is SQVTM and CDR2 is ANQGSEA. The CDR3 length is 16 residues.